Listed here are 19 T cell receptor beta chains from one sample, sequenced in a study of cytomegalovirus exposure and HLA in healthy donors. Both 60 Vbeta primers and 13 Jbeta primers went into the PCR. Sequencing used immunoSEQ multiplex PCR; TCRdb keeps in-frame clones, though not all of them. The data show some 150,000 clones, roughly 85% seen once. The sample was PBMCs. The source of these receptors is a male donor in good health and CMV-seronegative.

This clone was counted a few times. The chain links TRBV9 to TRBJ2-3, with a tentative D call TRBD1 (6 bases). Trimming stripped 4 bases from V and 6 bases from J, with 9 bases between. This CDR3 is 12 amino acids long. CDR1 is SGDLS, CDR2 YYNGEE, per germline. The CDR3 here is CASSIQGDTQYF. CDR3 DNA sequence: TGTGCCAGCAGCATCCAGGGGGATACGCAGTATTTT.

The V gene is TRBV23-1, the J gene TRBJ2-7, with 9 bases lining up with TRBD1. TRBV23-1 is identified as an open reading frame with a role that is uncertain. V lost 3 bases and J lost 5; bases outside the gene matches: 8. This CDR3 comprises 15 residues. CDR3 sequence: CASSQKRQGVHEQYF. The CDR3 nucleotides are TGCGCCAGCAGTCAGAAGCGACAGGGGGTTCACGAGCAGTACTTC.

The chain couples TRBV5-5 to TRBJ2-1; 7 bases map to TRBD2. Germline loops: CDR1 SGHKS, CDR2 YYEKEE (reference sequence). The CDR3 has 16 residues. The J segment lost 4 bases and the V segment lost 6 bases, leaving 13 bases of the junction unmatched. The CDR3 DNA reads TGTGCCAGCACCCCGGGGGGTCTAGAGATATACAATGAGCAGTTCTTC. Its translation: CASTPGGLEIYNEQFF.

The CDR3 DNA is TGTGCCAGCAGCTTGCAGAGGGGGAGCTCCTACGAGCAGTACTTC. This sequence encodes CASSLQRGSSYEQYF. J is TRBJ2-7 and V is TRBV5-4; D perhaps matches TRBD1 (6 bases). CDR1 and CDR2 from the germline V gene are SGHNT and YYREEE (reference sequence). The CDR3 has 15 amino acids. V lost 1 base, J lost 0 bases, and 11 bases lay in between. Supplemented by reference TRBV5-4 and TRBJ2-7, the full variable domain reads ETGVTQSPTHLIKTRGQQVTLRCSSQSGHNTVSWYQQALGQGPQFIFQYYREEENGRGNFPPRFSGLQFPNYSSELNVNALELDDSALYLCASSLQRGSSYEQYFGPGTRLTVT.

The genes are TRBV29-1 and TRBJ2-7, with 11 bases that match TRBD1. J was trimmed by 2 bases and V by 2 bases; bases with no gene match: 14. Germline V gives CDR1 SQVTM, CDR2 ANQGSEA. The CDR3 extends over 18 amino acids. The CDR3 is CSVELRTGGQKSTYEQYF. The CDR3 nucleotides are TGCAGCGTTGAATTGCGGACAGGGGGCCAAAAATCCACCTACGAGCAGTACTTC.

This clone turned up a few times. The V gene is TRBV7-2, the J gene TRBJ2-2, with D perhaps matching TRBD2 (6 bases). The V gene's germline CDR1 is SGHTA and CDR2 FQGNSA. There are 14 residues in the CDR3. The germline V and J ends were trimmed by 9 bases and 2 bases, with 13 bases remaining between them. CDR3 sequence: CARAGTFNTGELFF. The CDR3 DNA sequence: TGTGCCAGGGCCGGGACTTTTAACACCGGGGAGCTGTTTTTT.

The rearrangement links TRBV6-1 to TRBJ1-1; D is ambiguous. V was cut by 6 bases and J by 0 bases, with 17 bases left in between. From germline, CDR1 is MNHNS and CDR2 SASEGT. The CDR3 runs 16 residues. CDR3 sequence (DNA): TGTGCCAGCAGCGAAAATGGAGGCCGCATGAACACTGAAGCTTTCTTT. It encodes CASSENGGRMNTEAFF.

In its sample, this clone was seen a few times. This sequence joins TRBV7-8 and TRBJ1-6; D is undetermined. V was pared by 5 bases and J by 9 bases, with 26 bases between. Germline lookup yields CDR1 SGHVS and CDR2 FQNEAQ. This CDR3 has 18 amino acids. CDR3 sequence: CASSPRMKTAAGASPLHF. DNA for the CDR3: TGTGCCAGCAGCCCACGTATGAAAACGGCCGCCGGAGCTTCACCCCTCCACTTT.

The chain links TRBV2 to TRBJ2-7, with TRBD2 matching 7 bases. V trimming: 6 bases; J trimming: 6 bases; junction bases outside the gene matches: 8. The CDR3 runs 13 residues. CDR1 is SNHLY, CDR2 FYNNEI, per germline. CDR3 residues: CASRASGAGEQYF. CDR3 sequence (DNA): TGTGCCAGCAGAGCCAGCGGGGCTGGCGAGCAGTACTTC.

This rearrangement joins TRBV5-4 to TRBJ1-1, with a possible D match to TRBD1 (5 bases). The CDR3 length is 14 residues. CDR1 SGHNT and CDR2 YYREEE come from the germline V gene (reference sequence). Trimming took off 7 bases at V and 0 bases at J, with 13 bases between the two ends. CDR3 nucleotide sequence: TGTGCCAGCGACGTGGACAACCTGAACACTGAAGCTTTCTTT. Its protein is CASDVDNLNTEAFF.

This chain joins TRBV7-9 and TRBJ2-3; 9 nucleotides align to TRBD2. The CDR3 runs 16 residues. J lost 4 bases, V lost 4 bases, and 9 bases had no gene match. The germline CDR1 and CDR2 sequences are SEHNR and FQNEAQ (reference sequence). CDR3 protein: CASSWVSGSGADTQYF. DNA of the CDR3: TGTGCCAGCAGCTGGGTTAGCGGGAGCGGCGCAGATACGCAGTATTTT.

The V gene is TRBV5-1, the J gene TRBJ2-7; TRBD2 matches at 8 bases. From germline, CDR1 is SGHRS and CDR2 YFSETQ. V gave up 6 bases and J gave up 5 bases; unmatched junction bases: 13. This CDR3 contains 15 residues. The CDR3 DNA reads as TGCGCCAGCATGGAGAATCCAGCGGGAGCCCACGAGCAGTACTTC. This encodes CASMENPAGAHEQYF.

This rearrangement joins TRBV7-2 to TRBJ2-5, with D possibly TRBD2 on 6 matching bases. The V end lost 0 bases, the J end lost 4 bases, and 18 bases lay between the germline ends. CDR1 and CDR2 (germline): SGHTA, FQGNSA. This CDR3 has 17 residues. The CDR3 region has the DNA TGTGCCAGCAGCTTAGCTGCCCTAGCGAATCGCCCAGAGACCCAGTACTTC. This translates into CASSLAALANRPETQYF.

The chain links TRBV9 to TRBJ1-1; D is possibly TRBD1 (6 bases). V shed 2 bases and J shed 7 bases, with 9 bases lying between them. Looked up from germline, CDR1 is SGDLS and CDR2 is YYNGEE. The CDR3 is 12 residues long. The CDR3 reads CASSVGAGEAFF. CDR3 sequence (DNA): TGTGCCAGCAGCGTGGGGGCAGGTGAAGCTTTCTTT.

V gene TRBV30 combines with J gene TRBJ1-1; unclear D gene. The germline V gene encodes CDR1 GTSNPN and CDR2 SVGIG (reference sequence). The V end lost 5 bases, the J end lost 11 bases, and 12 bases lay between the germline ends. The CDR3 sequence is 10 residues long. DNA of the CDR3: TGTGCCTGGGGGCGTGAATTGGCTTTCTTT. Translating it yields CAWGRELAFF.

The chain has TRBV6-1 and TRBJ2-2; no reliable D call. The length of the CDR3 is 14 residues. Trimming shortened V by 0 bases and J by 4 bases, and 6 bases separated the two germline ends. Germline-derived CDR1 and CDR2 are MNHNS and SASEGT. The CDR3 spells CASSEAWSTGELFF. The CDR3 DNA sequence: TGTGCCAGCAGTGAAGCGTGGAGCACCGGGGAGCTGTTTTTT.

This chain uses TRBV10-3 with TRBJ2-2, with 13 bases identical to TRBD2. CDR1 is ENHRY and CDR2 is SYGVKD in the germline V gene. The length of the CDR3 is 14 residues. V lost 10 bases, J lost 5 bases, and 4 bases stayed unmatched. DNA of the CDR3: TGTGCCACCGGACTAGCGGGAGTAACCGGGGAGCTGTTTTTT. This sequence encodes CATGLAGVTGELFF.

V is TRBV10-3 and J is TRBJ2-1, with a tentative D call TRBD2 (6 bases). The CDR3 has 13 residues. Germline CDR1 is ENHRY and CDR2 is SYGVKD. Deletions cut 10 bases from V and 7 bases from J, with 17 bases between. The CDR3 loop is CANRREIGNEQFF. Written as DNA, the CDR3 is TGTGCCAACAGGAGGGAGATCGGGAATGAGCAGTTCTTC.

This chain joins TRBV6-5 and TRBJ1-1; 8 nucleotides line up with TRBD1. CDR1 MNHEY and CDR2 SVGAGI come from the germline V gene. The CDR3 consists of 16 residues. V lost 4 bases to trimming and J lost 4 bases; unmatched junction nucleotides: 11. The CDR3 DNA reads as TGTGCCAGCAGTTCGAACCGGGACAGGAGGGGCACTGAAGCTTTCTTT. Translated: CASSSNRDRRGTEAFF.